This T cell receptor (beta chain) was captured by sequencing in a study of T-cell reconstitution after alpha-beta-depleted transplantation in children. Preparation of the TCRbeta library was carried out with unique molecular identifiers. TCRdb re-called the PCR reads with MiXCR, one entry per CDR3 protein. This sample has 350,000 to 450,000 distinct CDR3 sequences, with less than 15% found just once. The ends lost 3 bases at V and 6 bases at J; junction bases unmatched: 14. Germline CDR1 is SGHRS and CDR2 is YFSETQ. The CDR3 length is 17 residues. The rearrangement uses TRBV5-1 and TRBJ2-1; 8 bases align to TRBD1. The sequence came from a human donor who donated a stem cell graft to a child with Fanconi anemia. This specimen was PBMCs, taken from the stem cell graft. DNA for the CDR3: TGCGCCAGCAGCTCCCTCTGGACAGGGAACCAGGGCAATGAGCAGTTCTTC. As protein: CASSSLWTGNQGNEQFF.